This T cell receptor beta chain was captured in a study of cytomegalovirus exposure and HLA in healthy donors. TCRdb keeps only in-frame clones here, not all; method: immunoSEQ multiplex PCR. The profile shows about 240,000 clones, approximately 83% of them singletons. The V segment lost 5 bases and the J segment 4 bases; nucleotides outside the gene matches: 2. The CDR3 runs 13 residues. Germline V gene data show CDR1 as SGHRS and CDR2 as YFSETQ. Regarding this clone: Its cognate antigen is unknown. In the same sample, other DNA sequences code for this CDR3.

Overall study results and limits: Specific recognition of CMV antigens was confirmed in vitro for a few chains (all CMV-associated). With high specificity and sensitivity, the classifier reportedly diagnosed cytomegalovirus status. TCR clusters originating in the first cohort tended to co-occur in the 110 or so validation repertoires, according to a later analysis.

The chain uses TRBV5-1 and TRBJ1-1; 10 bases agree with TRBD1. The material sequenced was PBMCs. The clonotype comes from a woman aged 25 to 39 in good health and CMV-seropositive. In DNA form, the CDR3 reads TGCGCCAGCAGAGGACAGGGGGGCACTGAAGCTTTCTTT. It codes for CASRGQGGTEAFF.